Listed below are T cell receptor beta chains from one sample, sequenced in a study of radiation and T cells in renal cell carcinoma. Clones were sequenced by immunoSEQ multiplex PCR, and TCRdb holds only the in-frame ones, with some missing. The data show 100,000 to 150,000 clones, around 80% seen once. The sample in question was blood, obtained from a patient whose treatment included radiotherapy and nephrectomy. Every receptor here comes from a woman in her fifties or sixties with renal cell carcinoma. The CDR3 runs from the conserved cysteine through the conserved F or W. Fields, in order: D gene, V gene, CDR3 length, J gene, clone size, CDR3 protein, CDR3 DNA. The D gene is left open where the match is weak. Only part of the rows carry a size: once, few, many, or a class if the clone is expanded.

D: TRBD1; V: TRBV5-8; length: 16; J: TRBJ1-5; size: .; CDR3: CASSLYGTASNQPQHF; DNA: TGTGCCAGCAGCTTGTACGGGACAGCGAGCAATCAGCCCCAGCATTTT
D: .; V: TRBV5-8; length: 15; J: TRBJ2-2; size: .; CDR3: CASSIDVILTGELFF; DNA: TGTGCCAGCAGCATAGACGTGATTCTCACCGGGGAGCTGTTTTTT
D: .; V: TRBV19; length: 14; J: TRBJ2-2; size: .; CDR3: CASSTYAGTGELFF; DNA: TGTGCCAGTAGTACTTATGCGGGGACCGGGGAGCTGTTTTTT
D: .; V: TRBV28; length: 13; J: TRBJ2-7; size: .; CDR3: CASHRGRSYEQYF; DNA: TGTGCCAGCCATCGAGGGAGGTCCTACGAGCAGTACTTC
D: TRBD1; V: TRBV5-1; length: 13; J: TRBJ2-7; size: .; CDR3: CASSAGQGLEQYF; DNA: TGCGCCAGCAGCGCCGGACAGGGTCTCGAGCAGTACTTC
D: .; V: TRBV13; length: 14; J: TRBJ1-4; size: .; CDR3: CASSADGANEKLFF; DNA: TGTGCCAGCAGCGCGGACGGGGCTAATGAAAAACTGTTTTTT
D: .; V: TRBV29-1; length: 13; J: TRBJ2-5; size: .; CDR3: CSVAPSGSETQYF; DNA: TGCAGCGTTGCCCCATCAGGGTCAGAGACCCAGTACTTC
D: .; V: TRBV6-5; length: 14; J: TRBJ1-1; size: .; CDR3: CASSYGRPGGKAFF; DNA: TGTGCCAGCAGTTACGGGCGACCAGGTGGGAAAGCTTTCTTT
D: TRBD1; V: TRBV10-3; length: 13; J: TRBJ2-7; size: .; CDR3: CATSGTVQYEQYF; DNA: TGTGCCACCTCCGGGACAGTACAATACGAGCAGTACTTC
D: .; V: TRBV28; length: 14; J: TRBJ1-1; size: few; CDR3: CASSLTTIGTEAFF; DNA: TGTGCCAGCAGTTTAACTACTATCGGCACTGAAGCTTTCTTT
D: .; V: TRBV2; length: 16; J: TRBJ1-2; size: .; CDR3: CASRGDTALGLYGYTF; DNA: TGTGCCTCAAGAGGAGACACCGCCTTGGGCCTCTATGGCTACACCTTC
D: .; V: TRBV6-1; length: 16; J: TRBJ2-7; size: .; CDR3: CASSDSRTATSYEQYF; DNA: TGTGCCAGCAGTGATTCAAGGACAGCGACCTCCTACGAGCAGTACTTC
D: TRBD1; V: TRBV5-8; length: 17; J: TRBJ2-5; size: .; CDR3: CASSLFVGTGTQETQYF; DNA: TGTGCCAGCAGCTTGTTCGTCGGGACAGGGACACAAGAGACCCAGTACTTC